This note documents a single TCR beta chain sequence. TCR sequencing used cDNA made by reverse transcription of extracted RNA. Generated by immunoSEQ multiplex PCR, the TCRdb table keeps only in-frame clones and is missing some. The table lists around 100,000 clones, about 60% of them singletons. The treatment was: oral pan-JAK inhibitor, 5-10 mg twice daily. This sample was taken from a study of CD8+ T cells in alopecia areata. As for the study in general: Oral tofacitinib, 5 to 10 mg twice daily, was given in an open-label trial.

CDR1 is MNHEY, CDR2 SMNVEV, per germline (reference sequence). The V end lost 3 bases, the J end lost 4 bases, and 12 bases lay between the germline ends. The CDR3 runs to 14 residues. Sequenced material: CD8+ T cells sorted from blood, taken at week 24, from a patient treated with tofacitinib. V usage is TRBV27 and J usage is TRBJ1-1, with D perhaps TRBD1 (5 bases). The sequence came from a human donor with alopecia areata. CDR3 protein: CASSFGGGLTEAFF. The CDR3 DNA follows: TGTGCCAGCAGTTTTGGGGGGGGACTCACTGAAGCTTTCTTT.